The 19 T cell receptor beta chains below were found in one sample sequenced in a study of blood T cell repertoires in COVID-19. Produced via immunoSEQ multiplex PCR; TCRdb's table is partial and in-frame only. This sample has around 81,000 clones, with roughly 80% found just once. Sequencing was performed on peripheral blood. These receptors were collected from an elderly man with acute or convalescent COVID-19.

This sequence joins TRBV29-1 and TRBJ1-4, with D maybe TRBD1 (6 bases). This CDR3 comprises 13 residues. Germline V CDR1 and CDR2: SQVTM, ANQGSEA. Trimming stripped 2 bases from V and 8 bases from J, with 12 bases between. DNA for the CDR3: TGCAGCGTTGAAACCAGGGGTGGGGAAAAACTGTTTTTT. Translated, it gives CSVETRGGEKLFF.

This clone was seen once. This chain's CDR3 is CASSQKGGTGVDFTSTDTQYF. The CDR3 nucleotides read TGCGCCAGCAGCCAAAAGGGCGGGACAGGGGTTGACTTTACTAGCACAGATACGCAGTATTTT. The rearrangement uses TRBV4-3 and TRBJ2-3, with 10 positions matching TRBD1. With V trimmed by 2 bases and J by 0 bases, 17 bases remained unmatched. Per germline, CDR1 LGHNA and CDR2 YSLEER. CDR3 length: 21 amino acids.

The chain couples TRBV6-2 or TRBV6-3 to TRBJ1-1, with TRBD1 matching 8 bases. From germline, CDR1 is MNHEY and CDR2 SVGEGT. After removal of 6 bases from V and 5 bases from J, the junction contained 8 bases not matched to a gene. CDR3 length: 14 residues. Here the CDR3 reads CASSLQGVGTEAFF. The CDR3 DNA is TGTGCCAGCAGCTTACAGGGGGTAGGGACTGAAGCTTTCTTT.

This clone has a handful of counts. The gene calls are TRBV28 and TRBJ1-1; 7 bases line up with TRBD1. The germline V gene encodes CDR1 MDHEN and CDR2 SYDVKM. With V trimmed by 7 bases and J by 5 bases, 10 bases remained unmatched. CDR3 length: 14 amino acids. CDR3 protein: CASINRGVGTEAFF. Written as DNA, the CDR3 is TGTGCCAGCATCAACAGGGGTGTGGGGACTGAAGCTTTCTTT.

V usage is TRBV10-3 and J usage is TRBJ1-6, with TRBD1 as a possible D gene (5 bases). V was pared by 3 bases and J by 8 bases, with 14 bases between. The CDR3 is 15 residues long. CDR1 and CDR2 (germline): ENHRY, SYGVKD. The CDR3 nucleotides read TGTGCCATCAGTGACAGGGAAAATACGGATTCACCCCTCCACTTT. This encodes CAISDRENTDSPLHF.

V gene TRBV5-4 combines with J gene TRBJ2-5; 10 bases line up with TRBD1. Germline V gene data show CDR1 as SGHNT and CDR2 as YYREEE (reference sequence). J was trimmed by 7 bases and V by 0 bases; bases with no gene match: 0. This CDR3 has 13 amino acids. CDR3 sequence (DNA): TGTGCCAGCAGCTTGGGGGACAGGGGGACCCAGTACTTC. It encodes CASSLGDRGTQYF.

CDR3 protein: CASSYHPGEEGNTEAFF. In nucleotides, the CDR3 is TGTGCCAGCAGTTACCATCCCGGGGAGGAGGGGAACACTGAAGCTTTCTTT. J is TRBJ1-1 and V is TRBV6-2 or TRBV6-3, with D uncertain. There are 17 residues in the CDR3. Germline CDR1 reads MNHEY; CDR2 reads SVGEGT. Trimming took off 2 bases at V and 1 base at J, with 17 bases between the two ends.

The CDR3 loop is CASSHTTGPTYEQYF. DNA for the CDR3: TGTGCCAGCAGCCACACCACAGGTCCTACCTACGAGCAGTACTTC. The genes are TRBV6-2 or TRBV6-3 and TRBJ2-7, with D perhaps TRBD1 (5 bases). The CDR3 consists of 15 residues. The V end lost 6 bases, the J end lost 2 bases, and 17 bases lay between the germline ends. Germline CDR1 is MNHEY and CDR2 is SVGEGT.

The chain recombines TRBV7-6 with TRBJ2-1, with 11 bases fitting TRBD2. V lost 3 bases to trimming and J lost 5 bases; unmatched junction nucleotides: 9. The CDR3 is made up of 17 amino acids. Per the germline V gene, CDR1 is SGHVS and CDR2 is FNYEAQ. The CDR3 loop is CASSLMLAGGRDNEQFF. In DNA, the CDR3 is TGTGCCAGCAGCTTGATGTTAGCGGGAGGGCGGGACAATGAGCAGTTCTTC.

The J gene is TRBJ2-7, the V gene TRBV24-1, with a tentative D call TRBD1 (6 bases). Trimming pared 2 bases from V and 3 bases from J, leaving 7 bases between. Germline loops: CDR1 KGHDR, CDR2 SFDVKD. This CDR3 has 13 residues. The CDR3 DNA reads TGTGCCACCAGTGATTCGGACAGCTACGAGCAGTACTTC. It encodes CATSDSDSYEQYF.

The chain recombines TRBV29-1 with TRBJ1-1; 12 nucleotides line up with TRBD1. The CDR3 sequence is 15 residues long. Unmatched junction bases numbered 2, after V lost 3 bases and J lost 0 bases. The germline V gene has CDR1 SQVTM and CDR2 ANQGSEA. The CDR3 DNA is TGCAGCGTTGAGGGGGACAGGGGGCTGAACACTGAAGCTTTCTTT. This encodes CSVEGDRGLNTEAFF.

The V and J genes are TRBV2 and TRBJ2-1, with 9 nucleotides matching TRBD1. The CDR3 sequence is 18 residues long. V shed 6 bases, J shed 6 bases, and the junction held 18 bases outside the gene matches. Germline values: CDR1 SNHLY, CDR2 FYNNEI. The CDR3 nucleotides read TGTGCCAGCAGGGGGGCACACAGGGGGCGAGACGCCACCAATGAGCAGTTCTTC. Encoded protein: CASRGAHRGRDATNEQFF.

V is TRBV28 and J is TRBJ1-5; a weak D match, TRBD1 (5 bases). Trimming shortened V by 6 bases and J by 2 bases, and 17 bases separated the two germline ends. The CDR3 extends over 16 amino acids. Germline values: CDR1 MDHEN, CDR2 SYDVKM. In nucleotides, the CDR3 is TGTGCCAGCAGGAGGGTTGGGGGAGGAGGCAATCAGCCCCAGCATTTT. Its translation is CASRRVGGGGNQPQHF.

This clone came up once. This sequence joins TRBV29-1 and TRBJ2-2; D perhaps matches TRBD1 (6 bases). CDR3 length: 15 residues. Deletions cut 4 bases from V and 2 bases from J, with 14 bases between. Germline V gene data show CDR1 as SQVTM and CDR2 as ANQGSEA. The CDR3, as DNA: TGCAGCGTTGGGCTGAGGGACACCAACACCGGGGAGCTGTTTTTT. Translated: CSVGLRDTNTGELFF.

The chain combines TRBV9 with TRBJ2-2; 8 nucleotides match TRBD2. Trimming removed 0 bases from V and 6 bases from J; junction bases left unmatched: 7. CDR3 length: 16 amino acids. Germline V gene lookup returns CDR1 SGDLS and CDR2 YYNGEE. The CDR3 region has the DNA TGTGCCAGCAGCGTAGTCGGCGGGAGGATTGCCGGGGAGCTGTTTTTT. Protein product: CASSVVGGRIAGELFF.

This sequence joins TRBV5-1 and TRBJ1-1; D is perhaps TRBD1 (6 bases). CDR1 SGHRS and CDR2 YFSETQ come from the germline V gene. The V and J ends lost 7 bases and 6 bases respectively, with 16 bases between them. This CDR3 spans 13 amino acids. The DNA for the CDR3 is TGCGCCAGCTCCCTGCTGGGGGCATCTGAAGCTTTCTTT. Translating gives CASSLLGASEAFF.

This clone was observed a few times. This chain uses TRBV19 with TRBJ1-6, with 10 bases aligning to TRBD1. V trimming: 5 bases; J trimming: 7 bases; junction bases outside the gene matches: 5. The CDR3 is made up of 15 amino acids. Germline values: CDR1 LNHDA, CDR2 SQIVND (reference sequence). The CDR3 region is CASSPLGQGNSPLHF. CDR3 DNA sequence: TGTGCCAGTAGTCCGCTGGGACAGGGGAATTCACCCCTCCACTTT. Based on the CDR3 plus reference TRBV19 and TRBJ1-6, the full variable domain is DGGITQSPKYLFRKEGQNVTLSCEQNLNHDAMYWYRQDPGQGLRLIYYSQIVNDFQKGDIAEGYSVSREKKESFPLTVTSAQKNPTAFYLCASSPLGQGNSPLHFGNGTRLTVT.

V gene TRBV2 combines with J gene TRBJ1-2; no firm D call. The CDR3 is 14 amino acids. Looked up from germline, CDR1 is SNHLY and CDR2 is FYNNEI. The V and J ends lost 2 bases and 4 bases respectively, with 11 bases between them. The CDR3 reads CASSEWATSYGYTF. DNA of the CDR3: TGTGCCAGCAGTGAATGGGCCACCTCCTATGGCTACACCTTC.

The chain uses TRBV9 and TRBJ2-1; 8 bases align to TRBD2. The germline CDR1 and CDR2 sequences are SGDLS and YYNGEE. With V trimmed by 4 bases and J by 0 bases, 6 bases remained unmatched. The CDR3 consists of 16 residues. Written as DNA, the CDR3 is TGTGCCAGCAGCCCGGGACTAGAAAGCTCCTACAATGAGCAGTTCTTC. Protein product: CASSPGLESSYNEQFF.